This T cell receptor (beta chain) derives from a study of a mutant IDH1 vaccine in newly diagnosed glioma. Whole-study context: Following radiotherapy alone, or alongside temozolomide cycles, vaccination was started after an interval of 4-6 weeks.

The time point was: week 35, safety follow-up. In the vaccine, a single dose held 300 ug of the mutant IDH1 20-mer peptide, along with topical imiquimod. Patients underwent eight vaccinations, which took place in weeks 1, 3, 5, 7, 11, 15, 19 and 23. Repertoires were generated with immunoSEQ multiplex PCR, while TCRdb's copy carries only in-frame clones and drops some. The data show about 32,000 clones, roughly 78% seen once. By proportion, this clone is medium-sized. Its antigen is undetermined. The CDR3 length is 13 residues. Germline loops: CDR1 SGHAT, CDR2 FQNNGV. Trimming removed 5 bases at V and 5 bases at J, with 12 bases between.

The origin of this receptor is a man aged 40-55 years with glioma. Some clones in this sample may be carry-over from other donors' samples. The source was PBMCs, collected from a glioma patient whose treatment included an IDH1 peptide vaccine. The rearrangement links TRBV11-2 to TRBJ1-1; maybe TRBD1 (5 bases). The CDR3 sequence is CASSPVEGTEAFF. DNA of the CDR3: TGTGCCAGCAGCCCAGTAGAGGGGACTGAAGCTTTCTTT. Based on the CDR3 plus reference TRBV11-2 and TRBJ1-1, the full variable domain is EAGVAQSPRYKIIEKRQSVAFWCNPISGHATLYWYQQILGQGPKLLIQFQNNGVVDDSQLPKDRFSAERLKGVDSTLKIQPAKLEDSAVYLCASSPVEGTEAFFGQGTRLTVV.